This T cell receptor (beta chain) was captured in a study of T cell responses to AZD1222 COVID-19 vaccine. Study-level results: Donors, mostly white British, included more females; clonal diversity was possibly underestimated.

This clone was observed a few times. Its antigen is as yet unknown. Method: immunoSEQ multiplex PCR; TCRdb's copy keeps in-frame clones and lacks some. The profile shows 150,000 to 200,000 clones, about 90% of them singletons. The sequences come from peripheral blood, collected 28 days after the second AZD1222 dose. The sequence was obtained from an adult who received the AZD1222 COVID-19 vaccine.

CDR3 loop: CASSPTGYGYTF. DNA of the CDR3: TGTGCCAGCAGCCCGACAGGGTATGGCTACACCTTC. The chain has TRBV3-1 (or the pseudogene TRBV3-2) and TRBJ1-2; the match to TRBD1 covers 7 bases. The V gene end was trimmed by 4 bases and the J gene end by 5 bases; junction bases not matched to a gene: 1. This CDR3 spans 12 amino acids. Germline V gene lookup returns CDR1 LGHDT and CDR2 YNNKEL (reference sequence).